Given below is one T cell receptor beta chain in context. What it binds is unknown. Investigators reverse transcribed all isolated RNA, so they sequenced expressed TCRB transcripts. An average about 3.6 million reads came from naive, central memory and regulatory T cell samples. TCRdb's copy holds only in-frame clones and misses some; the assay was immunoSEQ multiplex PCR. The data contain 50,000 or so clones, roughly 39% of them singletons. The sample comes from a study of beta chain features in type 1 diabetes. Study findings and constraints: Healthy donors had naive, central memory and Treg TCRB repertoires that appeared less similar than those seen among patients. Researchers report that Type 1 diabetes patients had moderately but significantly shorter TCRB CDR3s across all four CD4+ subsets.

This CDR3 is 15 amino acids long. In germline, CDR1 is SGHTA, CDR2 FQGTGA. V lost 4 bases, J lost 2 bases, and 4 bases stayed unmatched. The TCR comes from a man aged 25 to 40 with type 1 diabetes. Sequenced sample: Tregs from blood. V gene TRBV7-3 combines with J gene TRBJ2-7; TRBD2 aligns across 11 bases. CDR3 bases: TGTGCCAGCAGCTCCGGGACTAGCGGCGCCTACGAGCAGTACTTC. Translation gives CASSSGTSGAYEQYF.